This T cell receptor beta chain was recorded in a study of patients and donors after allogeneic stem cell transplantation. The table lists this clonotype with a few counts. Germline CDR1 SGDLS, CDR2 YYNGEE. The V and J ends lost 7 bases and 4 bases, in that order; junction bases with no gene match: 10. This CDR3 spans 15 amino acids. TCRdb itself ran the RT-PCR reads through MiXCR, one entry per CDR3 protein. The sample lists about a million distinct CDR3 sequences, around 17% occurring once. This sequence was found in a human donor who was either an allogeneic HSCT recipient or a stem cell or donor lymphocyte infusion donor (not recorded which). It is not recorded whose cells these are; they may come from a transplant donor. The sample comprised blood, either unsorted or a sorted T cell fraction (not recorded which). The chain couples TRBV9 to TRBJ2-3; 9 nucleotides align to TRBD2. CDR3 DNA sequence: TGTGCCAGCCGTGGGAGCGGGAGGTTCTCAGATACGCAGTATTTT. Translation: CASRGSGRFSDTQYF.